This record concerns one T cell receptor beta chain sequence. CDR1 SEHNR and CDR2 FQNEAQ come from the germline V gene (reference sequence). V was cut by 2 bases and J by 0 bases, with 4 bases left in between. This CDR3 contains 14 residues. Measured with immunoSEQ multiplex PCR; TCRdb has only the in-frame clones, and not every one. The data hold fewer than 30,000 clones, with 83% observed a single time. The data originate from a study of sequential checkpoint blockade in melanoma. The overall study: Randomization was 1:1 between first-line nivolumab→ipilimumab and ipilimumab→nivolumab. Both treatment sequences were followed by maintenance nivolumab.

Indicated treatment: randomized to nivolumab then ipilimumab (arm A) or the reverse (arm B). Patients had received no earlier DNA-damaging chemotherapy. Sorted cells were live CD3+CD8+, lacking CD19 and CD56, from PBMCs. Here the sequenced sample was CD8+ T cells sorted from blood (inferred from file names), taken from a patient given nivolumab and ipilimumab in sequence. The V call is TRBV7-9, the J call TRBJ1-4; no firm D call. This TCR derives from a human donor with melanoma. CDR3 sequence (DNA): TGTGCCAGCAGCTTAATAGCAACTAATGAAAAACTGTTTTTT. Amino acids: CASSLIATNEKLFF.